This TCR beta chain was observed in a study of cytomegalovirus exposure and HLA in healthy donors. As regards this clone: Its antigen remains unidentified.

Whole-study results and caveats: Most likely, a cluster of highly shared sequence variants arose as a sequencing artifact. Previous analysis showed most TCR beta V segments were productive about 87% or about 30% of the time.

V gave up 1 base and J gave up 2 bases; unmatched junction bases: 7. This CDR3 has 16 residues. Germline V CDR1 and CDR2: MNHEY, SMNVEV (reference sequence). 13 Jbeta primers and 60 Vbeta primers were used for the PCR. TCRdb keeps only in-frame clones here, not all; method: immunoSEQ multiplex PCR. The sample table sets out 150,000 to 200,000 clones. The specimen was PBMCs. This clonotype originated in a young man in good health and CMV-seronegative. The chain recombines TRBV27 with TRBJ2-7, with 8 nucleotides matching TRBD1. The CDR3 here is CASSLYGDRLAYEQYF. CDR3 coding DNA: TGTGCCAGCAGTTTATACGGGGACAGGCTGGCCTACGAGCAGTACTTC.